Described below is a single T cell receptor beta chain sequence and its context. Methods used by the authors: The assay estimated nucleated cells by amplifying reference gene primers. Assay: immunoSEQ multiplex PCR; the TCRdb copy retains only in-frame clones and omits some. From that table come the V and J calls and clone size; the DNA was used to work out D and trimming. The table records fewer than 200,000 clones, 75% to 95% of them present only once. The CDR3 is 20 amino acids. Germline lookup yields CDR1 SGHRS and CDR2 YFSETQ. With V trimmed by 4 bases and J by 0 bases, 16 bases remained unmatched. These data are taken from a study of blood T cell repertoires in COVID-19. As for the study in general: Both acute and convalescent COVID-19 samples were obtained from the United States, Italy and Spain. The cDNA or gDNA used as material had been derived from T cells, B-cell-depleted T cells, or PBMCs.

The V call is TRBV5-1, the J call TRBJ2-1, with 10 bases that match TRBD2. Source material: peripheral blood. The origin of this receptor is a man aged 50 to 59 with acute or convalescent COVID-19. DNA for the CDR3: TGCGCCAGCAGCCAAGGACCGGGACTAGCGATGGGGGACTCCTACAATGAGCAGTTCTTC. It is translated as CASSQGPGLAMGDSYNEQFF.